This T cell receptor beta chain was documented in a study of neurological immune-mediated disorders. There are many counts of this clonotype. By 5'RACE with 10-nucleotide random UMIs, the cDNA was made. MiXCR, applied by TCRdb to the 5' RACE reads, yields one record per CDR3 protein. The top ten clones hold roughly 2% of a sample with some 30,000 distinct CDR3 sequences, 4.5% to 7% of them seen once. CDR1 MNHNS and CDR2 SASEGT come from the germline V gene. V lost 7 bases and J lost 4; bases outside the gene matches: 6. CDR3 length: 13 amino acids. What was sequenced was CD4+ T cells from blood. The receptor was isolated from a woman aged 45-65 years in good health. V and J are TRBV6-1 and TRBJ1-1; 7 nucleotides line up with TRBD1. CDR3 coding DNA: TGTGCCAGCAATCCAAGGGGGCGCACTGAAGCTTTCTTT. The encoded protein is CASNPRGRTEAFF.